This T cell receptor (beta chain) derives from a study of response to subunit inactivated influenza vaccine. A single record per CDR3 protein comes from TCRdb applying MiXCR to the RT-PCR reads. This table has some 500,000 distinct CDR3 sequences, 16% appearing once. The TCR originated in a man in his fifties or sixties who received an inactivated influenza vaccine. Sample: CD4+ T cells sorted from PBMCs, taken 23 months after vaccination.

This chain's CDR3 is CASSPVGRDTQYF. The CDR3 nucleotides read TGTGCCAGCAGCCCCGTCGGTAGAGATACGCAGTATTTT. The J gene is TRBJ2-3, the V gene TRBV7-9; D not resolved. Germline CDR1 SEHNR, CDR2 FQNEAQ (reference sequence). The CDR3 sequence is 13 residues long. V was cut by 5 bases and J by 5 bases, with 11 bases left in between. The whole variable domain, remainder taken from reference TRBV7-9 and TRBJ2-3, is DTGVSQNPRHKITKRGQNVTFRCDPISEHNRLYWYRQTLGQGPEFLTYFQNEAQLEKSRLLSDRFSAERPKGSFSTLEIQRTEQGDSAMYLCASSPVGRDTQYFGPGTRLTVL.